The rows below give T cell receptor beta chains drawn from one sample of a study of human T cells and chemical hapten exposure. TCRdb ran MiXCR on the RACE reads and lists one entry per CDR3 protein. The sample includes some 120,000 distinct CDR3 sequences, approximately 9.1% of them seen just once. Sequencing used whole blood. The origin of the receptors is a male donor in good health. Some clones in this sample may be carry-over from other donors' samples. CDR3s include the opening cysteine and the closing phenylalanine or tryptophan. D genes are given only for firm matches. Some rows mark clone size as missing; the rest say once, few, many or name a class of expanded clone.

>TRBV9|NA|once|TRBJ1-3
TGTGCCAGCAGCGTAGAGGACCTCTCTGGAAACACCATATATTTT
CASSVEDLSGNTIYF
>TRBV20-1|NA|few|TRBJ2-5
TGCAGTGCTTACCAACAACGGGCAGGGGTGCAAGAGACCCAGTACTTC
CSAYQQRAGVQETQYF
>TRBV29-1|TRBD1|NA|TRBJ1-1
TGCAGCGTGACGACAGGGAGCACTGAAGCTTTCTTT
CSVTTGSTEAFF
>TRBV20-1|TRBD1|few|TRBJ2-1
TGCAGTGCTAGAACCGGGACAGGGGGACGGAATGAGCAGTTCTTC
CSARTGTGGRNEQFF
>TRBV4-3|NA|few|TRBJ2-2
TGCGCCAGCAGCCAAGACCGGGGGAACACCGGGGAGCTGTTTTTT
CASSQDRGNTGELFF
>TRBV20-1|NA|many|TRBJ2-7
TGCAGTGCTAGATCACAGGGACTCCTCTACGAGCAGTACTTC
CSARSQGLLYEQYF
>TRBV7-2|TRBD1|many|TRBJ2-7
TGTGCCAGCAGCCTGGGACAGGGGGAACCCTACGAGCAGTACTTC
CASSLGQGEPYEQYF
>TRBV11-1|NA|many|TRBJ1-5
TGTGCCAGCAGCTTTACAAAGGGGGGGGCCAATCAGCCCCAGCATTTT
CASSFTKGGANQPQHF
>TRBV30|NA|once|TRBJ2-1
TGTGCCTGCGACTACACCCACAATGAGCAGTTCTTC
CACDYTHNEQFF
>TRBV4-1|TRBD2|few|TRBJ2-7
TGCGCCAGCAGCCAAGATATGAATAGCGGGAGCTACGAGCAGTACTTC
CASSQDMNSGSYEQYF
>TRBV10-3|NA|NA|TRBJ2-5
TGTGCCACCCTCACACAGGGCGGGGAGACCCAGTACTTC
CATLTQGGETQYF
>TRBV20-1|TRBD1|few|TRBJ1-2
TGCAGTGCTAGAGACTTATTACAAGGGACAGGGGGTCAGGGTGGCTACACCTTC
CSARDLLQGTGGQGGYTF
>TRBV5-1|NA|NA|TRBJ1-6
TGCGCCAGCAGCTTGGAGGCAGCCGGCGGGGCACCCCTCCACTTT
CASSLEAAGGAPLHF
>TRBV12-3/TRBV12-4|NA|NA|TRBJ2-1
TGTGCCAGCAGTTTAGAGTTAGCGGACAACTACAATGAGCAGTTCTTC
CASSLELADNYNEQFF
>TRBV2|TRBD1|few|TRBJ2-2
TGTGCCAGTACAGGGGACCCTTTCTCCGGGGAGCTGTTTTTT
CASTGDPFSGELFF
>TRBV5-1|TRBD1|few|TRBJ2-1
TGCGCCAGCAGCACACACCGGGACAGCCTTTACAATGAGCAGTTCTTC
CASSTHRDSLYNEQFF
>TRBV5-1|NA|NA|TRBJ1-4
TGCGCCAGCAGGGACCCCAGAAGAGACGAAAAACTGTTTTTT
CASRDPRRDEKLFF
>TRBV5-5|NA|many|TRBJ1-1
TGTGCCAGCAGCTTTAACTTGGGGTACACTGAAGCTTTCTTT
CASSFNLGYTEAFF
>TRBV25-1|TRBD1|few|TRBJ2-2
TGTGCCAGCGCAGGGGGCTATTCCGGGGAGCTGTTTTTT
CASAGGYSGELFF
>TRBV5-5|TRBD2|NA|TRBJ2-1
TGTGCCAGCAACTTGGTAGGGAGGGGCGGGAATGAGCAGTTCTTC
CASNLVGRGGNEQFF
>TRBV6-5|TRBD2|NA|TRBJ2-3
TGTGCCAGCAGTGAACTAGCGGGGGGGCATAGACCCGCTCATACGCAGTATTTT
CASSELAGGHRPAHTQYF
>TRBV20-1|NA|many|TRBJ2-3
TGCAGTGCTAGAGATGAGGCTACTAGCTGGGGAGATACGCAGTATTTT
CSARDEATSWGDTQYF
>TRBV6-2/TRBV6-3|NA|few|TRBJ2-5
TGTGCCAGCACCTACCGGGACGGCCAAGAGACCCAGTACTTC
CASTYRDGQETQYF
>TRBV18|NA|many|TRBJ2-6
TGTGCCAGCTCACCATCGGGGGCTGGGGCCAACGTCCTGACTTTC
CASSPSGAGANVLTF
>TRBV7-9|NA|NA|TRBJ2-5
TGTGCCAGCAGCTTTGCAAAAGAGACCCAGTACTTC
CASSFAKETQYF
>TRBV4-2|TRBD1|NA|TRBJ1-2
TGTGCCAGCAGCCAAGCACGGACAGGGGGTCAATATGGCTACACCTTC
CASSQARTGGQYGYTF
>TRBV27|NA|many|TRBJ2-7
TGTGCCAGCAGTTTATCAGCCAGGGCCTACGAGCAGTACTTC
CASSLSARAYEQYF
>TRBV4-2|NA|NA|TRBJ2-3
TGTGCCAGCAGCCATCCCCTGGGAGATACGCAGTATTTT
CASSHPLGDTQYF
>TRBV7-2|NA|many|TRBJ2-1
TGTGCCAGCAGCTCCCGAGGGGGCAATGAGCAGTTCTTC
CASSSRGGNEQFF
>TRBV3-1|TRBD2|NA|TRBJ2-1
TGTGCCAGCAGCCCCGCTAGCGGGAAAAAGTTCTTC
CASSPASGKKFF
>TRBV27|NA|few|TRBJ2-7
TGTGCCAGCAGTTTCTCCGGGACCCCGAGCTCCTACGAGCAGTACTTC
CASSFSGTPSSYEQYF
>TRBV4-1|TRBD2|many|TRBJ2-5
TGCGCCAGCAGCCAAGATGAGTCTAGCGGGTACCAAGAGACCCAGTACTTC
CASSQDESSGYQETQYF
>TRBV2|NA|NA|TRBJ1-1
TGTGCCAGCAGTCAAAACAGGGAACCGAACACTGAAGCTTTCTTT
CASSQNREPNTEAFF
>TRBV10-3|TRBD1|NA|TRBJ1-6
TGTGCCATCAGTGGGACAGGGGGGGATTCACCCCTCCACTTT
CAISGTGGDSPLHF
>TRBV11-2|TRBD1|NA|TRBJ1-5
TGTGCCAGCAGCCAGAACCGGGACAGGGATCAGCCCCAGCATTTT
CASSQNRDRDQPQHF
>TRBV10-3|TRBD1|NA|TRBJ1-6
TGTGCCACGACCGGGACAGCGGGATCACCCCTCCACTTT
CATTGTAGSPLHF
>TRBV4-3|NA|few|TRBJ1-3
TGCGCCAGCAGCCAACAAGTCTCTGGAAACACCATATATTTT
CASSQQVSGNTIYF
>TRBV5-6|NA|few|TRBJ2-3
TGTGCCAGCAGCTTGGACGCCCGGAGCACAGATACGCAGTATTTT
CASSLDARSTDTQYF
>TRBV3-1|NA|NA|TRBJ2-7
TGTGCCAGCAGCCAAGACCCCGGCAGGGTGAAAGAGCAGTACTTC
CASSQDPGRVKEQYF
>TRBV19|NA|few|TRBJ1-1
TGTGCCAGTAGCCATACCGGGGGACGGGCGAACACTGAAGCTTTCTTT
CASSHTGGRANTEAFF
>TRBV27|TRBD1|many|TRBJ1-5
TGTGCCAGCAGTCTCCGACAGGGGGCGCGGGCCCAGCATTTT
CASSLRQGARAQHF
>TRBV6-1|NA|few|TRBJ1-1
TGTGCCAGCAGTGAAGAACTTTTAGGCCTGAACACTGAAGCTTTCTTT
CASSEELLGLNTEAFF
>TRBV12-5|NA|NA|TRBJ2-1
TGTGCTAGTGGTCAAGGGGGATCCTACAATGAGCAGTTCTTC
CASGQGGSYNEQFF
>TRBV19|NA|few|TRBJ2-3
TGTGCCAGTAGTACAGGGAAGACGACAGATACGCAGTATTTT
CASSTGKTTDTQYF
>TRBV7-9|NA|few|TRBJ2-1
TGTGCCAGCAGCTTAGAGTCCAAGTCGAATGAGCAGTTCTTC
CASSLESKSNEQFF
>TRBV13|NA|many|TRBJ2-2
TGTGCCAGCAGCCCGCGGGGCCTCGCGAACACCGGGGAGCTGTTTTTT
CASSPRGLANTGELFF
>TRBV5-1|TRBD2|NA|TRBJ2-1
TGCGCCAGCAGCTGGGCTGCAGGACTAGCCAATGAGCAGTTCTTC
CASSWAAGLANEQFF
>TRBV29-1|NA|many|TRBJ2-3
TGCAGCGGCGGGACCTTGGTTGGAGATACGCAGTATTTT
CSGGTLVGDTQYF
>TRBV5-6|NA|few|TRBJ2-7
TGTGCCAGCAGCTTGCGGCTAGCTGTTTCCTACGAGCAGTACTTC
CASSLRLAVSYEQYF
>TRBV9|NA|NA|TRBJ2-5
TGTGCCAGCAGCGCTGGGGACCAACAAGAGACCCAGAACTTC
CASSAGDQQETQNF
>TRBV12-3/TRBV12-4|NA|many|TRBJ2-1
TGTGCCAGCACCAGCTCCTACAATGAGCAGTTCTTC
CASTSSYNEQFF
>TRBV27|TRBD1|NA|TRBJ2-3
TGTGCCAGCAGTCCTGGACAGGGGAGGGGCACAGATACGCAGTATTTT
CASSPGQGRGTDTQYF
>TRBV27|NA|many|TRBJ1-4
TGTGCCAGCAGACCCCTGGGATGGGGCACTAATGAAAAACTGTTTTTT
CASRPLGWGTNEKLFF